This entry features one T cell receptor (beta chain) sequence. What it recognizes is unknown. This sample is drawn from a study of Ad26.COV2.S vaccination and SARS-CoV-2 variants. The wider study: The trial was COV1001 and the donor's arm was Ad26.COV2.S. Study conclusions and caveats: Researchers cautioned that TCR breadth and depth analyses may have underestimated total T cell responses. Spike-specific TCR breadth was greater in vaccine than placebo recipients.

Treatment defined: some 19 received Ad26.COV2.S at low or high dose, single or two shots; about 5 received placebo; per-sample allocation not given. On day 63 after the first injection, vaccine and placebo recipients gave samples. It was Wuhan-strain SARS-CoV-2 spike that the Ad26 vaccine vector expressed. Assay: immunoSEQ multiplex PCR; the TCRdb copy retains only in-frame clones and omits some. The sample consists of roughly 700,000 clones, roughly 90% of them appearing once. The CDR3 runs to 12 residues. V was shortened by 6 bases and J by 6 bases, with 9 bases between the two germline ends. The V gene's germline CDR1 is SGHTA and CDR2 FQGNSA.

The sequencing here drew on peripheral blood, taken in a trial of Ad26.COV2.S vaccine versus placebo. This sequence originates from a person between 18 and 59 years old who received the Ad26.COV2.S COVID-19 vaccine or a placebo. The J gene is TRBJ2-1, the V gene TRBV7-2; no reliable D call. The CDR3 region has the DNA TGTGCCAGCAGTCAAGCCCTCAATGAGCAGTTCTTC. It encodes CASSQALNEQFF.